Each of the 8 T cell receptor beta chains below was sequenced from the same sample in a study of tumor-infiltrating lymphocytes in primary liver carcinoma (dated 2017 in TCRdb). Without any cell sorting, total RNA and DNA were extracted together from about 20-30 mg of bulk tissue using the AllPrep DNA/RNA mini kit. Sequencing was performed on an Illumina HiSeq 2500. Starting from approximately 460 ng total RNA, TCRbeta-specific cDNA was produced by reverse transcription with a constant-region primer and ProtoScript II reverse transcriptase. The TCRbeta libraries were prepared through three rounds of nested multiplex PCR following a slightly modified ARM-PCR procedure. Each of the first two PCR rounds ran for approximately 11 cycles and used multiplex TRBV1-TRBV30 forward primers together with a Cbeta reverse primer. In-frame beta chains were kept once TCRdb had trimmed the public reads at Q25 with fastp and called clones with MiXCR. Identical CDR3 protein sequences are pooled into one entry, listed with their most common genes and DNA. The table for this sample lists 150,000 to 200,000 distinct CDR3 sequences; approximately 80% of them were counted only once. The ten largest clones capture 15% to 20% of the sample.

Sequencing was performed on tumor tissue from primary liver carcinoma. The receptors stem from a man aged 35-49 years with primary liver carcinoma and hepatitis B virus infection.

In this sample, this clonotype turned up once. This chain links TRBV6-2 or TRBV6-3 with TRBJ2-3, with D perhaps TRBD2 (5 bases). CDR1 and CDR2 from the germline V gene are MNHEY and SVGEGT. The CDR3 is made up of 12 amino acids. Trimming removed 7 bases from V and 12 bases from J, with 17 bases in between. This chain's CDR3 is CASTSGADIQYF. For the CDR3, the DNA is TGTGCCAGCACCTCAGGAGCGGATATACAGTATTTT.

The genes are TRBV7-9 and TRBJ2-5, with TRBD2 identical over 7 bases. V gave up 11 bases and J gave up 0 bases; unmatched junction bases: 9. The CDR3 covers 14 residues. In germline, CDR1 is SEHNR, CDR2 FQNEAQ (reference sequence). The CDR3 DNA reads TGTGCCGGGGGGGGGGATCTCCACCAAGAGACCCAGTACTTC. It is translated as CAGGGDLHQETQYF.

This clonotype occurred a few times. A single base separates this from a much larger clone, so it may be a read error. This chain connects TRBV5-1 to TRBJ2-5; no firm D call. The CDR3 spans 14 residues. Per the germline V gene, CDR1 is SGHRS and CDR2 is YFSETQ. Trimming pared 0 bases from V and 3 bases from J, leaving 9 bases between. DNA for the CDR3: TGCGCCAGCAGCTTGGTCCTAGTGGAAGAGACCCAGTACTTC. Amino acids: CASSLVLVEETQYF. Drawing the rest from reference TRBV5-1 and TRBJ2-5, the complete variable domain is KAGVTQTPRYLIKTRGQQVTLSCSPISGHRSVSWYQQTPGQGLQFLFEYFSETQRNKGNFPGRFSGRQFSNSRSEMNVSTLELGDSALYLCASSLVLVEETQYFGPGTRLLVL.

As to this clonotype: The conserved closing phenylalanine or tryptophan is absent in this CDR3, likely reflecting a read error. V is TRBV2 and J is TRBJ1-5, with D tentatively TRBD1 (5 bases). V was clipped by 8 bases and J by 3 bases, with 11 bases between them. The V gene's germline CDR1 is SNHLY and CDR2 FYNNEI. The CDR3 has 13 residues. The CDR3 DNA follows: TGTGCCAGCGGGGGGGGTTACAATCAGCCCCAGCATTCT. Translated, it gives CASGGGYNQPQHS.

A remark on this clonotype: Just one base apart from a much larger clone, this may be a read error. The chain recombines TRBV5-1 with TRBJ1-2, with 9 bases lining up with TRBD1. Trimming cost V 3 bases and J 7 bases; bases outside gene matches: 7. The CDR3 length is 14 residues. Germline V gene sequence: CDR1 SGHRS, CDR2 YFSETQ. The chain's CDR3 is CASSSRQGGFGYTF. The CDR3 DNA reads as TGCGCCAGCAGCTCTCGACAGGGGGGCTTTGGCTACACCTTC.

Concerning this clonotype: An end of the junction differs from the germline gene, which may be a read error. This rearrangement joins TRBV6-2 or TRBV6-3 to TRBJ2-3, with D possibly being TRBD1 or TRBD2 (5 bases each). CDR1 is MNHEY and CDR2 is SVGEGT in the germline V gene. The CDR3 has 16 residues. The CDR3 DNA reads as TGTGTCAGCAGATTCCTAGGACGGCTTGGGGGAGATACGCAGTATTTT. Amino acid sequence: CVSRFLGRLGGDTQYF.

In the case of this clonotype: A much larger clone differs by one base, so this may be a read error. The gene calls are TRBV4-3 and TRBJ2-5; D ambiguous. The germline CDR1 and CDR2 sequences are LGHNA and YSLEER. The CDR3 is 15 amino acids. CDR3 residues: CASNQTFGSWGTQYF. CDR3 in DNA: TGCGCCAGCAACCAAACGTTCGGGTCTTGGGGGACCCAGTACTTC.

Notes on this clonotype: The conserved closing phenylalanine or tryptophan is absent in this CDR3, likely reflecting a read error. The V and J genes are TRBV28 and TRBJ2-3; D may be TRBD1 (6 bases). Germline CDR1 MDHEN, CDR2 SYDVKM. CDR3 length equals 14 residues. V was clipped by 6 bases and J by 2 bases, with 12 bases between them. The CDR3 DNA reads TGTGCCAGCAGAACACGACAGGACACAGATACGCAGTATTAT. This translates into CASRTRQDTDTQYY.